The 18 T cell receptor beta chains presented below share a single source sample, sequenced in a study of shared clonotypes between healthy human individuals. Produced via immunoSEQ multiplex PCR; TCRdb's table is partial and in-frame only. The sample lists about 2 million clones, over 85% occurring once. Terminally differentiated effector memory CD45RA+ cells were excluded by CCR7 positive selection of CD45RO-negative cells. Sequences were obtained from naive CD8+ T cells sorted from blood. All receptors derive from a man between 18 and 35 years old in good health.

This chain links TRBV15 with TRBJ2-1; weak D call: TRBD2 (7 bases). Germline CDR1 reads LNHNV; CDR2 reads YYDKDF (reference sequence). V lost 1 base and J lost 4, with 14 bases in between. This CDR3 has 16 amino acids. Written as DNA, the CDR3 is TGTGCCACCAGCAGAGGTCGGGGGGCCCGATACAATGAGCAGTTCTTC. Protein sequence: CATSRGRGARYNEQFF.

CDR3 residues: CASSPTGGGTYEQYF. As DNA, the CDR3 is TGTGCCAGCAGCCCGACGGGTGGGGGTACCTACGAGCAGTACTTC. The chain uses TRBV7-8 and TRBJ2-7; D is perhaps TRBD1 or TRBD2 (5 bases each). Germline V gives CDR1 SGHVS, CDR2 FQNEAQ. This CDR3 has 15 residues. The germline V and J ends were trimmed by 5 bases and 2 bases, with 16 bases remaining between them.

The chain has TRBV9 and TRBJ2-5, with 7 positions matching TRBD1. J was trimmed by 1 base and V by 3 bases; bases with no gene match: 9. The CDR3 sequence is 16 residues long. The germline V gene encodes CDR1 SGDLS and CDR2 YYNGEE. This chain's CDR3 is CASSARGQELQETQYF. CDR3 coding DNA: TGTGCCAGCAGCGCCCGAGGACAGGAACTCCAAGAGACCCAGTACTTC.

V is TRBV19 and J is TRBJ2-3, with D possibly matching TRBD1 (5 bases). The germline V gene encodes CDR1 LNHDA and CDR2 SQIVND (reference sequence). The CDR3 has 15 amino acids. V lost 1 base, J lost 8 bases, and 16 bases lay in between. CDR3: CASSIAPAGLSTQYF. For the CDR3, the DNA is TGTGCCAGTAGTATAGCGCCGGCAGGGCTATCTACGCAGTATTTT.

The chain carries TRBV6-1 and TRBJ2-3, with no clear D. The CDR3 covers 15 residues. The germline CDR1 and CDR2 sequences are MNHNS and SASEGT. V lost 4 bases and J lost 5, with 16 bases in between. DNA for the CDR3: TGTGCCAGCAGTGGGCCTCCGTTATCTATAGATACGCAGTATTTT. As protein: CASSGPPLSIDTQYF.

V usage is TRBV13 and J usage is TRBJ2-5; D is uncertain. The V gene's germline CDR1 is PRHDT and CDR2 FYEKMQ (reference sequence). This CDR3 has 13 amino acids. V was clipped by 6 bases and J by 2 bases, with 10 bases between them. The DNA for the CDR3 is TGTGCCAGCAGAACCCATGCGCAAGAGACCCAGTACTTC. Protein product: CASRTHAQETQYF.

The gene calls are TRBV9 and TRBJ2-3; D is unclear. Per germline, CDR1 SGDLS and CDR2 YYNGEE. CDR3 length: 16 residues. Trimming left V 0 bases short and J 2 bases short, with 13 bases between. The CDR3 region is CASSVERETDTDTQYF. CDR3 in DNA: TGTGCCAGCAGCGTAGAACGCGAGACCGACACAGATACGCAGTATTTT.

The rearrangement joins TRBV7-9 to TRBJ1-6, with 7 bases fitting TRBD1. The CDR3 is 14 amino acids. Germline assignment: CDR1 SEHNR and CDR2 FQNEAQ (reference sequence). V lost 6 bases to trimming and J lost 6 bases; unmatched junction nucleotides: 5. CDR3 DNA sequence: TGTGCCAGCAGTCAGGGACAGCTTAATTCACCCCTCCACTTT. Protein: CASSQGQLNSPLHF.

Regarding this clone: Given a much more abundant clone one base away, this may be a read error. This sample includes further DNA sequences coding for the same CDR3. The gene calls are TRBV5-4 and TRBJ2-3; D not resolved. Germline values: CDR1 SGHNT, CDR2 YYREEE (reference sequence). V lost 2 bases, J lost 3 bases, and 1 base lay in between. The length of the CDR3 is 11 residues. CDR3 DNA sequence: TGTGCCAGCAGCTTAACAGATACGCAGTATTTT. Translating it yields CASSLTDTQYF.

The chain recombines TRBV7-9 with TRBJ2-2; D not resolved. The ends were cut back, 2 bases at V and 7 bases at J, with 5 bases in the middle. Germline CDR1 SEHNR, CDR2 FQNEAQ (reference sequence). The CDR3 sequence is 12 residues long. The CDR3 DNA sequence: TGTGCCAGCAGCTTAAAGGTCGGGGAGCTGTTTTTT. Translation gives CASSLKVGELFF.

This chain's CDR3 is CASSLGTGDSYEQYF. For the CDR3, the DNA is TGTGCCAGCAGCCTAGGGACAGGTGACTCCTACGAGCAGTACTTC. The chain couples TRBV16 to TRBJ2-7; 8 nucleotides align to TRBD1. V shed 4 bases, J shed 0 bases, and the junction held 5 bases outside the gene matches. The CDR3 runs 15 residues. Germline values: CDR1 KGHSY, CDR2 FQNENV.

The rearrangement joins TRBV7-8 to TRBJ2-3, with TRBD2 as a possible D gene (5 bases). CDR1 is SGHVS and CDR2 is FQNEAQ in the germline V gene. The V end lost 1 base, the J end lost 0 bases, and 17 bases lay between the germline ends. The CDR3 sequence is 18 residues long. The CDR3: CASSLGAAGGLSTDTQYF. The CDR3 DNA follows: TGTGCCAGCAGCTTAGGGGCGGCGGGCGGCCTAAGCACAGATACGCAGTATTTT.

The V and J genes are TRBV29-1 and TRBJ2-3; 10 positions match TRBD2. There are 15 residues in the CDR3. CDR1 SQVTM and CDR2 ANQGSEA come from the germline V gene. V gave up 1 base and J gave up 4 bases; unmatched junction bases: 5. As DNA, the CDR3 is TGCAGCGTTGAAGGGCCTAGCGGGAGCGCAGATACGCAGTATTTT. Its translation: CSVEGPSGSADTQYF.

J is TRBJ1-1 and V is TRBV13, with D possibly being TRBD1 (5 bases). Germline V gene lookup returns CDR1 PRHDT and CDR2 FYEKMQ (reference sequence). The CDR3 loop spans 16 amino acids. Trimming shortened V by 0 bases and J by 1 base, and 12 bases separated the two germline ends. The CDR3 spells CASSLGSGGPNTEAFF. CDR3 nucleotides: TGTGCCAGCAGCTTAGGTTCTGGGGGACCGAACACTGAAGCTTTCTTT.

The chain carries TRBV27 and TRBJ1-5; a possible D gene is TRBD1 (6 bases). CDR1 and CDR2 from the germline V gene are MNHEY and SMNVEV (reference sequence). The CDR3 consists of 13 residues. Trimming stripped 10 bases from V and 6 bases from J, with 16 bases between. In nucleotides, the CDR3 is TGTGCCACGGGGGCCAAAGGCACTCAGCCCCAGCATTTT. This translates into CATGAKGTQPQHF.

CDR3 in amino acids: CASSSPRGNSPLHF. For the CDR3, the DNA is TGTGCCAGCAGTTCGCCTCGTGGTAATTCACCCCTCCACTTT. V gene TRBV27 combines with J gene TRBJ1-6, with unresolved D. The CDR3 is 14 residues long. The V end lost 4 bases, the J end lost 6 bases, and 10 bases lay between the germline ends. Germline V lookup: CDR1 MNHEY, CDR2 SMNVEV (reference sequence).

The chain combines TRBV7-9 with TRBJ1-3; D is undetermined. The germline V and J ends were trimmed by 4 bases and 7 bases, with 8 bases remaining between them. The CDR3 sequence is 12 residues long. Germline V CDR1 and CDR2: SEHNR, FQNEAQ (reference sequence). The CDR3 reads CASSSPYNTIYF. CDR3 nucleotides: TGTGCCAGCAGCTCACCCTATAACACCATATATTTT.

The V call is TRBV29-1, the J call TRBJ2-1; 10 nucleotides align to TRBD1. CDR1 is SQVTM and CDR2 is ANQGSEA in the germline V gene. The CDR3 contains 18 residues. The junction had 10 bases not matched to a gene; V was cut back by 0 bases and J by 2 bases. In DNA, the CDR3 is TGCAGCGTTGAAGATCGTATGGGACAGGGGTCAGCCTACAATGAGCAGTTCTTC. This sequence encodes CSVEDRMGQGSAYNEQFF.